There are many counts of the clone carrying this T cell receptor beta chain. What it binds is unknown. A single record per CDR3 protein comes from TCRdb applying MiXCR to the reads. The table lists some 480,000 distinct CDR3 sequences, roughly a third of them singletons. The data belong to a study of T cell repertoires in cytomegalovirus infection. About the study: CMV epitopes used comprised recently identified HLA-C-restricted ones and well-studied HLA-B-restricted ones. Based on public TCR beta signatures, there were indications of CMV infection and of a matching HLA type.

This material consisted of cultured PBMCs, taken from culture after CMV antigen stimulation. This receptor was obtained from a human donor in good health (CMV status not recorded). Some clones in this sample may be carry-over from other donors' samples.

The CDR3 here is CASSRPEAPDTQYF. The CDR3 DNA reads TGTGCCAGCAGTCGCCCAGAGGCCCCAGATACGCAGTATTTT. The V and J genes are TRBV6-2 or TRBV6-3 and TRBJ2-3, with D unclear. V gave up 5 bases and J gave up 4 bases, with 13 bases separating them. This CDR3 has 14 residues. Germline values: CDR1 MNHEY, CDR2 SVGEGT.